Shown below are 8 T cell receptor beta chains from a single sample sequenced in a study of T cell changes during pregnancy in multiple sclerosis. TCRdb keeps only in-frame clones here, not all; method: immunoSEQ multiplex PCR. The sample consists of under 60,000 clones, 92% of them appearing once. The sequences come from CD4+ T cells from peripheral blood mononuclear cells, collected in the second trimester of pregnancy. The receptors originated from a female donor in good health, enrolled as a control in a pregnancy study.

The chain couples TRBV5-8 to TRBJ1-1; D remains unclear. V was shortened by 3 bases and J by 0 bases, with 6 bases between the two germline ends. This CDR3 has 13 residues. Germline CDR1 and CDR2: SGHTS and YDEGEE. CDR3 amino acids: CASSSDLNTEAFF. CDR3 bases: TGTGCCAGCAGCTCGGACTTGAACACTGAAGCTTTCTTT.

This chain links TRBV5-4 with TRBJ2-7, with 8 positions matching TRBD1. V shed 4 bases, J shed 2 bases, and the junction held 5 bases outside the gene matches. Germline lookup yields CDR1 SGHNT and CDR2 YYREEE (reference sequence). The CDR3 has 14 amino acids. In DNA form, the CDR3 reads TGTGCCAGCAGCGTCGCGACAGGGGCCTACGAGCAGTACTTC. As protein: CASSVATGAYEQYF. Based on the CDR3 plus reference TRBV5-4 and TRBJ2-7, the full variable domain is ETGVTQSPTHLIKTRGQQVTLRCSSQSGHNTVSWYQQALGQGPQFIFQYYREEENGRGNFPPRFSGLQFPNYSSELNVNALELDDSALYLCASSVATGAYEQYFGPGTRLTVT.

In nucleotides, the CDR3 is TGTGCCAGCGGGCTGTCCGGGACAGTGTCCTACGAGCAGTACTTC. As protein: CASGLSGTVSYEQYF. The chain has TRBV6-1 and TRBJ2-7; 7 bases are shared with TRBD1. The CDR3 runs to 15 residues. Germline V gene sequence: CDR1 MNHNS, CDR2 SASEGT. Trimming took 8 bases from V and 1 from J; bases not matched to a gene: 11.

This chain joins TRBV7-2 and TRBJ1-3; D is unresolved. Trimming removed 1 base at V and 0 bases at J, with 10 bases between. The CDR3 extends over 16 amino acids. Per the germline V gene, CDR1 is SGHTA and CDR2 is FQGNSA. CDR3 sequence reads: CASSLVLTISGNTIYF. Written as DNA, the CDR3 is TGTGCCAGCAGCTTAGTACTTACCATCTCTGGAAACACCATATATTTT.

The genes are TRBV19 and TRBJ1-4; TRBD1 is a possible D gene (6 bases). V was pared by 6 bases and J by 0 bases, with 14 bases between. Germline V CDR1 and CDR2: LNHDA, SQIVND (reference sequence). The CDR3 spans 16 residues. The CDR3, as DNA: TGTGCCAGTAGACTTGGACAGAGTCCAACTAATGAAAAACTGTTTTTT. It encodes CASRLGQSPTNEKLFF.

The V call is TRBV7-2, the J call TRBJ1-3; 9 positions match TRBD1. The germline CDR1 and CDR2 sequences are SGHTA and FQGNSA. This CDR3 comprises 16 residues. The V and J ends lost 3 bases and 4 bases, in that order; junction bases with no gene match: 7. Here the CDR3 reads CASSFTGGAWGNTIYF. CDR3 sequence (DNA): TGTGCCAGCAGCTTCACAGGGGGCGCGTGGGGAAACACCATATATTTT.

The V call is TRBV5-1, the J call TRBJ2-5; no clear D gene. Trimming shortened V by 4 bases and J by 5 bases, and 9 bases separated the two germline ends. The CDR3 length is 12 residues. Looked up from germline, CDR1 is SGHRS and CDR2 is YFSETQ. The CDR3 sequence: CASSADGETQYF. The CDR3 coding sequence is TGCGCCAGCAGCGCGGATGGGGAGACCCAGTACTTC.

The chain uses TRBV10-3 and TRBJ1-3; maybe TRBD1 (6 bases). Trimming stripped 5 bases from V and 2 bases from J, with 10 bases between. This CDR3 is built from 14 residues. Germline V gives CDR1 ENHRY, CDR2 SYGVKD. Here the CDR3 reads CAISRQVAGNTIYF. Written as DNA, the CDR3 is TGTGCCATCAGTAGACAGGTAGCTGGAAACACCATATATTTT.